A single sample gave rise to the 27 T cell receptor beta chains below, sequenced in a study of T-cell reconstitution after alpha-beta-depleted transplantation in children. Unique molecular identifiers were incorporated into the prepared TCRbeta library. TCRdb recomputed calls from the PCR reads with MiXCR, one row per CDR3 protein. The sample records some 200,000 distinct CDR3 sequences, about 8.4% being singletons. The sample in question was PBMCs, mostly from graft donor cells, obtained 360 days after TCRalphabeta/CD19-depleted stem cell transplant. The source is a male patient between 2 and 10 years old who had a stem cell transplant for acute myeloid leukemia, so the T cells may come from the graft donor.

Ten or more counts support this clonotype. The chain couples TRBV20-1 to TRBJ1-6; D is possibly TRBD1 (5 bases). Deletions cut 5 bases from V and 9 bases from J, with 14 bases between. This CDR3 is 13 amino acids long. Germline CDR1 reads DFQATT; CDR2 reads SNEGSKA (reference sequence). CDR3 sequence reads: CSAWRGRSSPLHF. The CDR3 DNA is TGCAGTGCTTGGAGGGGAAGGAGTTCACCCCTCCACTTT.

V and J are TRBV4-3 and TRBJ1-6, with D uncertain. CDR1 is LGHNA, CDR2 YSLEER, per germline. This CDR3 is built from 13 residues. Trimming removed 0 bases at V and 8 bases at J, with 5 bases between. Here the CDR3 reads CASSQETYSPLHF. DNA for the CDR3: TGCGCCAGCAGCCAAGAAACATATTCACCCCTCCACTTT.

J is TRBJ1-2 and V is TRBV6-6; D remains ambiguous. The V end was cut by 7 bases, the J end by 8 bases, with 11 bases between. CDR1 and CDR2 from the germline V gene are MNHNY and SVGAGI (reference sequence). The CDR3 contains 11 residues. The CDR3 loop reads CASIGPLGYTF. CDR3 nucleotide sequence: TGTGCCAGCATCGGACCTTTGGGCTACACCTTC.

This clonotype was counted only a few times. The chain has TRBV29-1 and TRBJ1-1; unclear D gene. Trimming cost V 1 base and J 5 bases, with 11 bases left between them. This CDR3 comprises 13 residues. Germline V gene lookup returns CDR1 SQVTM and CDR2 ANQGSEA. Here the CDR3 reads CSVEGITHTEAFF. DNA for the CDR3: TGCAGCGTTGAAGGGATCACCCATACTGAAGCTTTCTTT.

This clonotype has just a few counts. This CDR3 is CASSPGTSWVHEQFF. The CDR3 bases are TGTGCCAGCAGCCCCGGGACTAGCTGGGTCCATGAGCAGTTCTTC. V is TRBV7-9 and J is TRBJ2-1; 9 bases match TRBD2. Trimming removed 5 bases from V and 8 bases from J; junction bases left unmatched: 10. This CDR3 comprises 15 residues. Germline values: CDR1 SEHNR, CDR2 FQNEAQ (reference sequence).

The J gene is TRBJ2-7, the V gene TRBV10-2, with D perhaps matching TRBD1 (6 bases). This CDR3 region has 13 residues. Trimming cost V 6 bases and J 9 bases, with 18 bases left between them. Germline lookup yields CDR1 WSHSY and CDR2 SAAADI. The CDR3 nucleotides are TGCGCCAGCAGGGCCGGGACAAGAACGGGGCAGTACGTC. Its protein is CASRAGTRTGQYV.

The V gene is TRBV4-3, the J gene TRBJ2-3, with D hard to call. CDR3 size: 14 residues. The V gene lost 3 bases and the J gene lost 2 bases, with 9 bases spanning the gap. Per germline, CDR1 LGHNA and CDR2 YSLEER. The CDR3 DNA follows: TGCGCCAGCAGCCAGGGTTTTTCCACAGATACGCAGTATTTT. Translated: CASSQGFSTDTQYF.

This clonotype was picked up a small number of times. The genes are TRBV9 and TRBJ2-6; TRBD2 aligns across 8 bases. Germline CDR1 reads SGDLS; CDR2 reads YYNGEE. The CDR3 is 18 amino acids. The junction had 11 bases not matched to a gene; V was cut back by 4 bases and J by 2 bases. The CDR3 region is CASSLTGTSGAGANVLTF. CDR3 bases: TGTGCCAGCAGCCTAACCGGGACTAGTGGAGCTGGGGCCAACGTCCTGACTTTC.

This clonotype was detected a few times. In nucleotides, the CDR3 is TGTGCCAGCAGCCAAGGCCCTAGCGGGTCTAGCACAGATACGCAGTATTTT. This codes for CASSQGPSGSSTDTQYF. The V and J genes are TRBV7-2 and TRBJ2-3; TRBD2 matches 8 bases. The CDR3 loop spans 17 amino acids. Per germline, CDR1 SGHTA and CDR2 FQGNSA. J lost 0 bases, V lost 5 bases, and 10 bases had no gene match.

This clonotype was seen repeatedly, ten times or more. The rearrangement joins TRBV27 to TRBJ2-1, with D unclear. V was clipped by 2 bases and J by 4 bases, with 6 bases between them. The CDR3 is made up of 13 amino acids. Germline values: CDR1 MNHEY, CDR2 SMNVEV (reference sequence). CDR3 DNA: TGTGCCAGCAGTTTAAGGGAATACAATGAGCAGTTCTTC. This codes for CASSLREYNEQFF.

This clonotype was observed a handful of times. J is TRBJ2-5 and V is TRBV11-2; D gene unclear. Per the germline V gene, CDR1 is SGHAT and CDR2 is FQNNGV. With 5 bases removed from V and 4 bases from J, the gap between germline ends came to 5 bases. The CDR3 covers 11 residues. Written as DNA, the CDR3 is TGTGCCAGCAGCCATGCAGAGACCCAGTACTTC. It translates to CASSHAETQYF.

The chain is built from TRBV20-1 and TRBJ2-5; D gene unclear. V lost 0 bases and J 5 bases, leaving 10 bases between the germline ends. Germline V gene data show CDR1 as DFQATT and CDR2 as SNEGSKA (reference sequence). This CDR3 has 13 amino acids. CDR3 loop: CSAREGRRETQYF. In DNA, the CDR3 is TGCAGTGCTAGAGAGGGCAGGCGGGAGACCCAGTACTTC.

This clonotype has more than one count but fewer than ten. V gene TRBV7-9 combines with J gene TRBJ2-1; D unresolved. The CDR3 runs to 14 residues. V shed 1 base and J shed 3 bases, with 7 bases lying between them. The germline gives CDR1 SEHNR, CDR2 FQNEAQ (reference sequence). The CDR3 sequence: CASSLEVGYNEQFF. The CDR3 DNA follows: TGTGCCAGCAGCTTAGAGGTGGGCTACAATGAGCAGTTCTTC.

The chain uses TRBV28 and TRBJ2-1, with D unresolved. The ends were cut back, 4 bases at V and 9 bases at J, with 10 bases in the middle. Looked up from germline, CDR1 is MDHEN and CDR2 is SYDVKM. The CDR3 has 12 residues. The CDR3 reads CASSYGRVEQFF. As DNA, the CDR3 is TGTGCCAGCAGTTATGGCCGTGTTGAGCAGTTCTTC.

This clonotype was detected ten times or more. The genes are TRBV5-1 and TRBJ2-3; D ambiguous. The V and J ends lost 1 base and 1 base respectively, with 16 bases between them. Germline CDR1 reads SGHRS; CDR2 reads YFSETQ. The CDR3 has 17 amino acids. The CDR3 loop reads CASSLHRTFEGTDTQYF. In DNA, the CDR3 is TGCGCCAGCAGCTTGCATAGGACCTTCGAAGGCACAGATACGCAGTATTTT.

The V gene is TRBV6-5, the J gene TRBJ2-5; TRBD2 aligns across 8 bases. Trimming at V came to 2 bases and at J to 5 bases, leaving 10 bases not matched to a gene. This CDR3 is 16 amino acids long. From germline, CDR1 is MNHEY and CDR2 SVGAGI. The CDR3 DNA reads TGTGCCAGCAGTTACGGGCGGGGGGCTTGGAGGGAGACCCAGTACTTC. It is translated as CASSYGRGAWRETQYF.

The chain carries TRBV7-8 and TRBJ2-7; D is perhaps TRBD1 (5 bases). The CDR3 has 18 amino acids. Per germline, CDR1 SGHVS and CDR2 FQNEAQ. Trimming removed 5 bases from V and 0 bases from J, with 23 bases in between. The CDR3 DNA sequence: TGTGCCAGCAGCCCCATATTAGGCAGGGCCCAAATCTCCTACGAGCAGTACGTC. Its translation: CASSPILGRAQISYEQYV.

This clonotype was observed many times. The chain has TRBV12-3 or TRBV12-4 and TRBJ1-3, with D uncertain. Between the trimmed V and J ends, which lost 8 bases and 8 bases, there was a span of 10 bases. The CDR3 is 11 residues long. Here the CDR3 reads CASRSGDTIYF. The CDR3, as DNA: TGTGCCAGCCGGTCGGGAGACACCATATATTTT.

This clonotype showed up just a few times. The chain couples TRBV5-6 to TRBJ2-1; D possibly corresponds to TRBD1 (6 bases). The CDR3 runs to 16 residues. Germline V CDR1 and CDR2: SGHDT, YYEEEE. Trimming took off 2 bases at V and 2 bases at J, with 14 bases between the two ends. The CDR3: CASSFVGGSPYNEQFF. The CDR3 DNA reads TGTGCCAGCAGCTTTGTAGGGGGAAGCCCCTACAATGAGCAGTTCTTC.

The gene calls are TRBV5-1 and TRBJ2-5, with D hard to call. Germline V CDR1 and CDR2: SGHRS, YFSETQ. V lost 0 bases and J lost 3, with 9 bases in between. The CDR3 extends over 14 amino acids. The CDR3, as DNA: TGCGCCAGCAGCTTGGAGTTTATCGAAGAGACCCAGTACTTC. It yields the protein CASSLEFIEETQYF.

This clonotype appeared a few times. V is TRBV5-1 and J is TRBJ2-7; D may be TRBD1 or TRBD2 (5 bases each). The CDR3 runs 14 residues. The germline gives CDR1 SGHRS, CDR2 YFSETQ. Trimming took 5 bases from V and 3 from J, leaving 15 bases between them. Written as DNA, the CDR3 is TGCGCCAGCAGGGGCAGGGACCCTGTCTACGAGCAGTACTTC. Protein: CASRGRDPVYEQYF.

This clonotype was observed at least ten times. V and J are TRBV2 and TRBJ2-3; D possibly corresponds to TRBD1 (6 bases). Germline CDR1 SNHLY, CDR2 FYNNEI. Trimming shortened V by 8 bases and J by 6 bases, and 18 bases separated the two germline ends. The CDR3 spans 14 residues. The CDR3 reads CASWDIVLSDTQYF. In DNA form, the CDR3 reads TGTGCCAGCTGGGACATCGTGTTATCGGATACGCAGTATTTT.

The chain has TRBV2 and TRBJ2-5; D is uncertain. The germline gives CDR1 SNHLY, CDR2 FYNNEI. Trimming took off 5 bases at V and 2 bases at J, with 9 bases between the two ends. The CDR3 extends over 13 amino acids. CDR3 amino acids: CASSRDAQETQYF. The CDR3 bases are TGTGCCAGCAGTCGAGACGCGCAAGAGACCCAGTACTTC.

This clonotype was detected ten times or more. This sequence joins TRBV12-3 or TRBV12-4 and TRBJ1-1, with 7 bases fitting TRBD1. After removal of 4 bases from V and 6 bases from J, the junction contained 8 bases not matched to a gene. The CDR3 length is 14 residues. CDR3 in amino acids: CASSYRGGSPEAFF. The CDR3 DNA reads as TGTGCCAGCAGTTACAGGGGTGGAAGCCCTGAAGCTTTCTTT.

At least ten counts were recorded for this clonotype. This rearrangement joins TRBV4-3 to TRBJ2-2; no definite D call. The CDR3 spans 15 residues. Trimming stripped 1 base from V and 5 bases from J, with 11 bases between. Germline V CDR1 and CDR2: LGHNA, YSLEER. CDR3 sequence reads: CASSQVSAGTGELFF. The CDR3, as DNA: TGCGCCAGCAGCCAAGTCTCCGCCGGGACCGGGGAGCTGTTTTTT.

This clonotype has at least ten counts. The chain employs TRBV4-1 and TRBJ2-5; the D is unclear. This CDR3 has 13 residues. The germline V and J ends were trimmed by 6 bases and 2 bases, with 10 bases remaining between them. Germline V gene lookup returns CDR1 MGHRA and CDR2 YSYEKL. The CDR3 region has the DNA TGCGCCAGCAGTTACACAAAACAAGAGACCCAGTACTTC. Its protein product is CASSYTKQETQYF.

At least ten counts were recorded for this clonotype. The chain has TRBV20-1 and TRBJ2-2; no definite D call. V dropped 0 bases and J dropped 6 bases, with 11 bases sitting between them. The V gene's germline CDR1 is DFQATT and CDR2 SNEGSKA (reference sequence). The CDR3 loop spans 14 amino acids. The CDR3 sequence is CSARERRAAGELFF. The CDR3 DNA follows: TGCAGTGCTAGAGAGAGGAGAGCCGCCGGGGAGCTGTTTTTT.